What follows describes a single T cell receptor beta chain. Its antigen is undetermined. This specimen belongs to a study of T cell responses to AZD1222 COVID-19 vaccine. Clones were sequenced by immunoSEQ multiplex PCR, and TCRdb holds only the in-frame ones, with some missing. The repertoire has over 120,000 clones, approximately 94% of them found once; the top ten carry roughly 9%. Study findings and constraints: In all cases, repertoires were sampled only after the peak T cell response. At baseline, seropositivity was found in only a handful of AZD1222 recipients. White British donors predominated, females outnumbered males, and clonal diversity was possibly underestimated.

The V end lost 5 bases, the J end lost 8 bases, and 18 bases lay between the germline ends. The CDR3 covers 14 residues. CDR1 is SEHNR, CDR2 FQNEAQ, per germline (reference sequence). The receptor comes from an adult in good health. The gene calls are TRBV7-9 and TRBJ1-2; D is possibly TRBD1 (6 bases). Sequences were derived from peripheral blood, sampled on day 0 of AZD1222 vaccination. The CDR3 DNA sequence: TGTGCCAGCAGCCTTGCAACTTACAGGGACGGCTACACCTTC. Protein sequence: CASSLATYRDGYTF.